This T cell receptor (beta chain) was found in a study of blood T cell repertoires in COVID-19. Using immunoSEQ multiplex PCR, the repertoire was profiled, and TCRdb retains in-frame clones only, with some absent. The sample records approximately 270,000 clones, roughly 90% being singletons. The receptor's source is a man aged 30-40 years with acute or convalescent COVID-19. Specimen: peripheral blood.

The CDR3 region has the DNA TGTGCCAGCAGCTTACGCCCTAGCTCCGAGGCGTTCTTC. It is translated as CASSLRPSSEAFF. The V gene is TRBV11-2, the J gene TRBJ2-1; D perhaps matches TRBD2 (5 bases). This CDR3 has 13 residues. Germline CDR1 SGHAT, CDR2 FQNNGV. V gave up 2 bases and J gave up 15 bases, with 17 bases separating them. Filled out from reference TRBV11-2 and TRBJ2-1, the complete variable domain reads EAGVAQSPRYKIIEKRQSVAFWCNPISGHATLYWYQQILGQGPKLLIQFQNNGVVDDSQLPKDRFSAERLKGVDSTLKIQPAKLEDSAVYLCASSLRPSSEAFFGPGTRLTVL.